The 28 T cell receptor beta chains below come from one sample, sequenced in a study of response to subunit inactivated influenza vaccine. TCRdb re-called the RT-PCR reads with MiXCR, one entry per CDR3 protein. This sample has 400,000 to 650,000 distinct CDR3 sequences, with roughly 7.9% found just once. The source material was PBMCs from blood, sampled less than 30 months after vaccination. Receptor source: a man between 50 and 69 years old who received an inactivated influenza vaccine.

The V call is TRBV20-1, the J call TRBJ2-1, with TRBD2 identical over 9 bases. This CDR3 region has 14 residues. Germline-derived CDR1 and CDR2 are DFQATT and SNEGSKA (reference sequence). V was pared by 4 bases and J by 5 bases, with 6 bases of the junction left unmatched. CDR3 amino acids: CSATWTSANNEQFF. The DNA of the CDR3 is TGCAGTGCTACTTGGACTAGCGCAAACAATGAGCAGTTCTTC.

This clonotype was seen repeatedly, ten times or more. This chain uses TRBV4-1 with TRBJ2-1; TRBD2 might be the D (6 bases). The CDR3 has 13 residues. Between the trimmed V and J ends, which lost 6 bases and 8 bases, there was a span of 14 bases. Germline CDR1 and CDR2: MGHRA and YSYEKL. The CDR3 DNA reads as TGCGCCAGCAGGGGGGGAAATAACGATGAGCAGTTCTTC. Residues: CASRGGNNDEQFF.

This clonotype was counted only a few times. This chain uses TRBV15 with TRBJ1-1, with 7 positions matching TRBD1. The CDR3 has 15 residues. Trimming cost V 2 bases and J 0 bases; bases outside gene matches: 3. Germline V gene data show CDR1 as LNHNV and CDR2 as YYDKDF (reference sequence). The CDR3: CATSRLGQLNTEAFF. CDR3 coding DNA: TGTGCCACCAGCAGACTGGGACAGCTGAACACTGAAGCTTTCTTT.

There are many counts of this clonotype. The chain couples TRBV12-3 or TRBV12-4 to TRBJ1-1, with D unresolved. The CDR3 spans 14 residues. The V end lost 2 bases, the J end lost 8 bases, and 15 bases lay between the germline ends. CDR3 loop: CASSLSSEITEAFF. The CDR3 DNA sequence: TGTGCCAGCAGTTTAAGCTCCGAAATAACCGAAGCTTTCTTT.

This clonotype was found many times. The CDR3: CASSFISGYEQYF. The CDR3 DNA reads TGTGCCAGCAGCTTCATCTCGGGCTACGAGCAGTACTTC. This chain links TRBV7-2 with TRBJ2-7; no firm D call. V lost 3 bases and J 3 bases, leaving 9 bases between the germline ends. CDR3 size: 13 residues. In germline, CDR1 is SGHTA, CDR2 FQGNSA.

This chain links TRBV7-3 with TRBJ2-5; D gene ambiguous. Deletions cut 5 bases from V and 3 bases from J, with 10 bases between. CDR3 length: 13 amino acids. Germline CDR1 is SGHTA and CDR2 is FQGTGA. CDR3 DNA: TGTGCCAGCAGCCGTGACAACAAAGAGACCCAGTACTTC. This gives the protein CASSRDNKETQYF. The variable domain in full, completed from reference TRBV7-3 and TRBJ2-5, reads GAGVSQTPSNKVTEKGKYVELRCDPISGHTALYWYRQSLGQGPEFLIYFQGTGAADDSGLPNDRFFAVRPEGSVSTLKIQRTERGDSAVYLCASSRDNKETQYFGPGTRLLVL.

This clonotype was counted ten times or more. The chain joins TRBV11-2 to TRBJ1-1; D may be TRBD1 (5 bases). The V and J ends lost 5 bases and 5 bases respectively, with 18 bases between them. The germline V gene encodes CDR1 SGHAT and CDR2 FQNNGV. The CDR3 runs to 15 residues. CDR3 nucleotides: TGTGCCAGCAGCCCTGTTCTCGGGGCGGTAACTGAAGCTTTCTTT. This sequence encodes CASSPVLGAVTEAFF. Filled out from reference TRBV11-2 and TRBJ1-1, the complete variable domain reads EAGVAQSPRYKIIEKRQSVAFWCNPISGHATLYWYQQILGQGPKLLIQFQNNGVVDDSQLPKDRFSAERLKGVDSTLKIQPAKLEDSAVYLCASSPVLGAVTEAFFGQGTRLTVV.

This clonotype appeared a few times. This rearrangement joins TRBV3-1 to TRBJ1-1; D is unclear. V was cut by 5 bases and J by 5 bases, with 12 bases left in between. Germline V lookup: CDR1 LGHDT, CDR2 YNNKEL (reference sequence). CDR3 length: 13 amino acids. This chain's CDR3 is CASSARPGTEAFF. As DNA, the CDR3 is TGTGCCAGCAGCGCCCGTCCGGGAACTGAAGCTTTCTTT.

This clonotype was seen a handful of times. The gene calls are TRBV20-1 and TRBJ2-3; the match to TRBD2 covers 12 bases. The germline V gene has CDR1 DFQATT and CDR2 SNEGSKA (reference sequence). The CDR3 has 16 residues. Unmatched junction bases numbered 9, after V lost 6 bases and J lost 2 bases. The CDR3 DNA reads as TGCAGTGCCTCCGGACTAGCGGGATACATCACAGATACGCAGTATTTT. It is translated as CSASGLAGYITDTQYF.

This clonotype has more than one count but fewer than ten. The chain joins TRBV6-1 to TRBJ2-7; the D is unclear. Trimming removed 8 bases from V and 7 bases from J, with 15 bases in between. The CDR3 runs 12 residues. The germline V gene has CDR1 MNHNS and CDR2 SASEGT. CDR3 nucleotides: TGTGCCAGCGCCCGTGCTACGATAGAGCAGTACTTC. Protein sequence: CASARATIEQYF.

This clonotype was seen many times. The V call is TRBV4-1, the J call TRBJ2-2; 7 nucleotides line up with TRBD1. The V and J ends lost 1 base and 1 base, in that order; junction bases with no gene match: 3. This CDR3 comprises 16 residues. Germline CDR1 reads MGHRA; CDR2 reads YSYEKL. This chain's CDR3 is CASSQGGTVNTGELFF. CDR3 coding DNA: TGCGCCAGCAGCCAAGGAGGGACAGTGAACACCGGGGAGCTGTTTTTT.

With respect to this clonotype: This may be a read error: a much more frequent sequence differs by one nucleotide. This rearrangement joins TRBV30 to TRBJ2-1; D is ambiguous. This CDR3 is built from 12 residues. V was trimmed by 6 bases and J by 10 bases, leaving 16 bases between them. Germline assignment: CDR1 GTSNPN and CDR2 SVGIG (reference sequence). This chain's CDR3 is CACRAWRFEQFF. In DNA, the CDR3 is TGTGCCTGCCGGGCCTGGCGTTTCGAGCAGTTCTTC.

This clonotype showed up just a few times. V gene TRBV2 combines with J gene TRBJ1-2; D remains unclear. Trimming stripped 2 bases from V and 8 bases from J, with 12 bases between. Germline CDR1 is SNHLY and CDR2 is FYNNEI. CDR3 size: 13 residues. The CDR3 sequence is CASSEMGSRGYTF. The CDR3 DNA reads TGTGCCAGCAGTGAAATGGGATCCCGGGGCTACACCTTC.

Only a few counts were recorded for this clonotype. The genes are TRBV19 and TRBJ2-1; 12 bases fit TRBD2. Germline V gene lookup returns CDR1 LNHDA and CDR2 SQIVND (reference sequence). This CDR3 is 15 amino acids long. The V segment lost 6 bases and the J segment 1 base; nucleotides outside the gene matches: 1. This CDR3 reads CASRTSGGSYNEQFF. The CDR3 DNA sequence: TGTGCCAGTAGAACTAGCGGGGGGTCCTACAATGAGCAGTTCTTC.

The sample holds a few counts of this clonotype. The CDR3, as DNA: TGCAGTGCCGGGACTAGCGGGGGATCTCGCACAGATACGCAGTATTTT. It codes for CSAGTSGGSRTDTQYF. This chain uses TRBV20-1 with TRBJ2-3; 14 bases match TRBD2. CDR3 length equals 16 residues. Unmatched junction bases numbered 6, after V lost 6 bases and J lost 1 base. The germline CDR1 and CDR2 sequences are DFQATT and SNEGSKA (reference sequence).

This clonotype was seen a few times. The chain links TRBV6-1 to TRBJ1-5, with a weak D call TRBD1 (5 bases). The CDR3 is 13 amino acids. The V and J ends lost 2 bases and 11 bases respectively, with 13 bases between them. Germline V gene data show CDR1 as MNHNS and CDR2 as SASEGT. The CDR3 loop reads CASSEREGRAQHF. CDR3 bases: TGTGCCAGCAGTGAAAGGGAGGGCAGGGCCCAGCATTTT.

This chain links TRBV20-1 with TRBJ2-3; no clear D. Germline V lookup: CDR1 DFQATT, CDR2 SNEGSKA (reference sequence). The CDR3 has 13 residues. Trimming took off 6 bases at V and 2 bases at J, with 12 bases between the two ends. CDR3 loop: CSAILGPTDTQYF. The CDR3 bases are TGCAGTGCGATCCTTGGTCCCACAGATACGCAGTATTTT.

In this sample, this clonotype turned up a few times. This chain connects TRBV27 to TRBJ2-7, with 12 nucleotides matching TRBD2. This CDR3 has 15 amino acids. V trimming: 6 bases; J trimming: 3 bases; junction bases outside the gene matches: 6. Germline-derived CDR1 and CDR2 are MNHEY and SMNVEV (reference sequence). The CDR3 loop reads CASRLGLAGNYEQYF. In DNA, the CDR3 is TGTGCCAGCAGGCTCGGACTAGCGGGGAACTACGAGCAGTACTTC.

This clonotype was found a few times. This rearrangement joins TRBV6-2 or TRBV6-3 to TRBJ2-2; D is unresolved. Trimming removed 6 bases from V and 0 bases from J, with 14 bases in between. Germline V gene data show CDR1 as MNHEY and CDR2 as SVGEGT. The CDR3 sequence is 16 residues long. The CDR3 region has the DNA TGTGCCAGCAGCCACTTCCGGCGGACGAACACCGGGGAGCTGTTTTTT. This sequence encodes CASSHFRRTNTGELFF.

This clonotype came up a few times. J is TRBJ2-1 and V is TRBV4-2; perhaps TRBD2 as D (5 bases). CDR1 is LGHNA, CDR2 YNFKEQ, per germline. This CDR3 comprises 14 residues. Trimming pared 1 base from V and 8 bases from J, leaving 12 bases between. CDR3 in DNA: TGTGCCAGCAGCCAAGTACTAGTGGTCGATGAGCAGTTCTTC. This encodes CASSQVLVVDEQFF.

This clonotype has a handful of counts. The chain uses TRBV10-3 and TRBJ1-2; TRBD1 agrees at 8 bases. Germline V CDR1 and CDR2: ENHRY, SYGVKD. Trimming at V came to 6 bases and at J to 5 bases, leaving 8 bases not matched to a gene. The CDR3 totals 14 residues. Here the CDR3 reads CAIRDGQGQYGYTF. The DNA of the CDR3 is TGTGCCATCAGGGACGGACAGGGACAATATGGCTACACCTTC.

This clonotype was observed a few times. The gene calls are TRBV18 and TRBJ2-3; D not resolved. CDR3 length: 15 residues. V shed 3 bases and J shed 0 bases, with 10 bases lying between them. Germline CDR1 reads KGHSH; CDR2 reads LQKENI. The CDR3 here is CASSPQATSTDTQYF. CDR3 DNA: TGTGCCAGCTCACCCCAGGCCACTAGCACAGATACGCAGTATTTT.

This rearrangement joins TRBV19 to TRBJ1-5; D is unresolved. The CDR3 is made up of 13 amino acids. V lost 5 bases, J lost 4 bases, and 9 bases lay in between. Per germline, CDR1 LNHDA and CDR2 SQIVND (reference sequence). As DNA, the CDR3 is TGTGCCAGTAGTGGCAGTCTTAATCAGCCCCAGCATTTT. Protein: CASSGSLNQPQHF.

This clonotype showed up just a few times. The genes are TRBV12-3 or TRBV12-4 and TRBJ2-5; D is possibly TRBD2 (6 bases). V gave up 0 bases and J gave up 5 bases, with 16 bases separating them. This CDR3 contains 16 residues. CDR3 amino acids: CASSLATTGGWETQYF. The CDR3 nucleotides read TGTGCCAGCAGTTTAGCGACAACAGGAGGGTGGGAGACCCAGTACTTC.

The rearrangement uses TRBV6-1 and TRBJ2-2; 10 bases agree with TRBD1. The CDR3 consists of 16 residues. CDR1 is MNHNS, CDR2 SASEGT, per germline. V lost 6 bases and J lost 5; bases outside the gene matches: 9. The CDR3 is CASSGDRGFGTGELFF. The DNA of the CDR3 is TGTGCCAGCAGCGGGGACAGGGGATTTGGGACCGGGGAGCTGTTTTTT.

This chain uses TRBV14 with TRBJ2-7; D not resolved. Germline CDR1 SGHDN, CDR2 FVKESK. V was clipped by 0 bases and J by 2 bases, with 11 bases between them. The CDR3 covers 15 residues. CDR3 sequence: CASSQDYAVPYEQYF. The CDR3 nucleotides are TGTGCCAGCAGCCAAGATTATGCCGTCCCCTACGAGCAGTACTTC.

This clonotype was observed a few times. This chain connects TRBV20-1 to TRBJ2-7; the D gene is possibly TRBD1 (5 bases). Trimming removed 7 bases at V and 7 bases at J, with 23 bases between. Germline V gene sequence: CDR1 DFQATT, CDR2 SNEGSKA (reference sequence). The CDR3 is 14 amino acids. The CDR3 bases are TGCAGTGTCCGACGGCCAAACCAGGGTGGGGAGCAGTACTTC. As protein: CSVRRPNQGGEQYF.

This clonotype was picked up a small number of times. The CDR3: CASSLSLLTGELFF. The DNA of the CDR3 is TGTGCCAGCAGTTTATCCCTACTTACCGGGGAGCTGTTTTTT. The V call is TRBV27, the J call TRBJ2-2; D gene unclear. Trimming took off 0 bases at V and 5 bases at J, with 7 bases between the two ends. The CDR3 sequence is 14 residues long. Germline lookup yields CDR1 MNHEY and CDR2 SMNVEV (reference sequence).